Sequencing of this T cell receptor (beta chain) was carried out in a study of control samples from healthy donors and cancer patients. Assay: immunoSEQ multiplex PCR; the TCRdb copy retains only in-frame clones and omits some. The sample includes about 14,000 clones, roughly 80% seen only once; the top ten take under 20%. CDR1 and CDR2 from the germline V gene are MNHEY and SMNVEV (reference sequence). CDR3 length equals 13 residues. V was shortened by 3 bases and J by 4 bases, with 9 bases between the two germline ends. The V call is TRBV27, the J call TRBJ1-1; D not certain. What was sequenced was formalin-fixed, paraffin-embedded tissue. The sequence was collected from a female donor with lung cancer. The CDR3 reads CASSFGFSTEAFF. DNA of the CDR3: TGTGCCAGCAGTTTTGGGTTTTCCACTGAAGCTTTCTTT.